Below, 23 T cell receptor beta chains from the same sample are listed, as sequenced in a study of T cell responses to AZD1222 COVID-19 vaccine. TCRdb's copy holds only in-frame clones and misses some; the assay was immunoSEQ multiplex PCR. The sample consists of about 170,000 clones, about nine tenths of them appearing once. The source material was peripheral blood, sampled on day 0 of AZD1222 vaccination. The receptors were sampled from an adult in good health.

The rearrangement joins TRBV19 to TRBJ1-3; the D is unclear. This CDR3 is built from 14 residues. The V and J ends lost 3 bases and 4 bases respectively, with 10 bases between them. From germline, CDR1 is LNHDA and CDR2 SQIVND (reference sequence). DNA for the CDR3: TGTGCCAGTAGTATGCTAAGCGGGGGAAACACCATATATTTT. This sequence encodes CASSMLSGGNTIYF.

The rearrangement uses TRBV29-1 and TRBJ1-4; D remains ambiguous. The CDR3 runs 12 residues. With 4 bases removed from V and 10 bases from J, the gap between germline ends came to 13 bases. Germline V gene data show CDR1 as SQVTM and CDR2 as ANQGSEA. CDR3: CSVAGSLGKLFF. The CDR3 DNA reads TGCAGCGTTGCTGGCAGCTTAGGAAAACTGTTTTTT. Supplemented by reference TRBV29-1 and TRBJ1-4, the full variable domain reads SAVISQKPSRDICQRGTSLTIQCQVDSQVTMMFWYRQQPGQSLTLIATANQGSEATYESGFVIDKFPISRPNLTFSTLTVSNMSPEDSSIYLCSVAGSLGKLFFGSGTQLSVL.

CDR3 sequence reads: CASSLIGFQGNTEAFF. DNA for the CDR3: TGTGCCAGCAGCTTAATTGGGTTTCAGGGGAACACTGAAGCTTTCTTT. This chain joins TRBV7-3 and TRBJ1-1, with D tentatively TRBD1 (5 bases). The V gene's germline CDR1 is SGHTA and CDR2 FQGTGA. Trimming took 1 base from V and 1 from J, leaving 13 bases between them. The CDR3 extends over 16 amino acids.

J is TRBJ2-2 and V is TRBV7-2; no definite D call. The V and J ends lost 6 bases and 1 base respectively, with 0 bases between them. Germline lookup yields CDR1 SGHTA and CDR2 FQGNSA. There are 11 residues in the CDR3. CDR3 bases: TGTGCCAGCAGGAACACCGGGGAGCTGTTTTTT. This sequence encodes CASRNTGELFF. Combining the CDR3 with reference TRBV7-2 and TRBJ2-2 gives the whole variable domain GAGVSQSPSNKVTEKGKDVELRCDPISGHTALYWYRQSLGQGLEFLIYFQGNSAPDKSGLPSDRFSAERTGGSVSTLTIQRTQQEDSAVYLCASRNTGELFFGEGSRLTVL.

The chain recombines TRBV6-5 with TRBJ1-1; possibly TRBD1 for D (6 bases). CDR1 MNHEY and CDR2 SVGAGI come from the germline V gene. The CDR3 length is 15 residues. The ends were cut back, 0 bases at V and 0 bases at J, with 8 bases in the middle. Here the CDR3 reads CASSYSGHLNTEAFF. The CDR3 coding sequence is TGTGCCAGCAGTTACTCGGGACACTTGAACACTGAAGCTTTCTTT.

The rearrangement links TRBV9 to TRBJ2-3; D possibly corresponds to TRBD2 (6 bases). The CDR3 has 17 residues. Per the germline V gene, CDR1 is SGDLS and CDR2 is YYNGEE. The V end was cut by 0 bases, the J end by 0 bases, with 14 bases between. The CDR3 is CASSVGAGRDSTDTQYF. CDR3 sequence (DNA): TGTGCCAGCAGCGTAGGTGCGGGGCGGGATAGCACAGATACGCAGTATTTT.

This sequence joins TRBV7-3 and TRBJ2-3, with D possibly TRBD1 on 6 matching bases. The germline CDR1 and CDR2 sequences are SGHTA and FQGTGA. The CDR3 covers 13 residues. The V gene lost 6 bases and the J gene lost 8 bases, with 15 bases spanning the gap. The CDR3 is CASRYRDNRTQYF. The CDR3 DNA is TGTGCCAGCAGGTACCGGGACAATCGTACGCAGTATTTT.

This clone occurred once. This CDR3 is CASSPQAIYGYTF. CDR3 bases: TGTGCCAGCAGTCCCCAGGCGATCTATGGCTACACCTTC. The V gene is TRBV6-2 or TRBV6-3, the J gene TRBJ1-2; D ambiguous. V was trimmed by 5 bases and J by 4 bases, leaving 11 bases between them. The CDR3 loop spans 13 amino acids. CDR1 is MNHEY, CDR2 SVGEGT, per germline.

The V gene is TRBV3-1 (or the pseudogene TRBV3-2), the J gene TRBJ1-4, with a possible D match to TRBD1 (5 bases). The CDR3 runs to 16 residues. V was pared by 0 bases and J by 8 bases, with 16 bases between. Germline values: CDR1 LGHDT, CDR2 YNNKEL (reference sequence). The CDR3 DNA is TGTGCCAGCAGCCAAGATCGGCCACCGGGGCGGGAAAAACTGTTTTTT. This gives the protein CASSQDRPPGREKLFF.

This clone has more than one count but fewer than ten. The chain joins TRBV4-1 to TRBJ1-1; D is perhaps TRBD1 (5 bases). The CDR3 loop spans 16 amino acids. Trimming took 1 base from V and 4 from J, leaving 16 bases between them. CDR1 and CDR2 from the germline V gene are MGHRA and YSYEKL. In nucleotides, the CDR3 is TGCGCCAGCAGCCAAGGTGACAGAGGACGGGGCACTGAAGCTTTCTTT. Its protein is CASSQGDRGRGTEAFF.

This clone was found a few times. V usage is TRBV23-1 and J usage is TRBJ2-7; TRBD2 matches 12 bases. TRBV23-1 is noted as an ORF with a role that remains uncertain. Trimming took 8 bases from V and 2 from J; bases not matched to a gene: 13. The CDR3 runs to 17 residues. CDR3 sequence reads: CASQGGLAGGPAYEQYF. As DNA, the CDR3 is TGCGCCAGCCAGGGTGGGCTAGCGGGGGGGCCGGCCTACGAGCAGTACTTC.

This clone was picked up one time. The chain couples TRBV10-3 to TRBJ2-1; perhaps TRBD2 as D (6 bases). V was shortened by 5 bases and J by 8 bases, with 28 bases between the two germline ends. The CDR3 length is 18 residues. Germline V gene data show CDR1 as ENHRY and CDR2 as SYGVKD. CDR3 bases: TGTGCCATCAGTCCTTCGACCTCTAGCGCCACGGCGCGGGATGAGCAGTTCTTC. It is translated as CAISPSTSSATARDEQFF.

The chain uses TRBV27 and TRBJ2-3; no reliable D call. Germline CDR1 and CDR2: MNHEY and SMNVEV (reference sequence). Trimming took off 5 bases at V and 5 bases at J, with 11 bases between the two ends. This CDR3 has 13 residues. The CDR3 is CASSPELLDTQYF. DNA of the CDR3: TGTGCCAGCAGTCCGGAGTTGTTAGATACGCAGTATTTT.

CDR3 sequence (DNA): TGTGCCAGTAGTCGTTCGGGTGACTCCTACAATGAGCAGTTCTTC. Encoded protein: CASSRSGDSYNEQFF. This chain uses TRBV19 with TRBJ2-1; D ambiguous. Germline CDR1 and CDR2: LNHDA and SQIVND (reference sequence). The CDR3 spans 15 residues. The V end lost 5 bases, the J end lost 0 bases, and 11 bases lay between the germline ends.

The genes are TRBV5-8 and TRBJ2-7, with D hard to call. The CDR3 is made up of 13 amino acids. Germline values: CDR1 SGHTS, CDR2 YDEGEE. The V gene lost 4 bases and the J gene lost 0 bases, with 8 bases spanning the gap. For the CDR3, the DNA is TGTGCCAGCAGCCGCCAGGTCTCCTACGAGCAGTACTTC. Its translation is CASSRQVSYEQYF.

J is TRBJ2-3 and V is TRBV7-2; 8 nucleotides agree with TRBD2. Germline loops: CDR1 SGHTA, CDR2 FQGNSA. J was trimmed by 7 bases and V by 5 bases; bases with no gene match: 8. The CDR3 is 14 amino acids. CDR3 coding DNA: TGTGCCAGCAGCGACGCCCGACTAGCGTATACGCAGTATTTT. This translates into CASSDARLAYTQYF.

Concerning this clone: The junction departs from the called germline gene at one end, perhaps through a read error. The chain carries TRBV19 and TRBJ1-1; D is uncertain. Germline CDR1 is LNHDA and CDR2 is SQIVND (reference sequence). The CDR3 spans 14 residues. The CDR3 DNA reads TGTGCCAGTACCCTAGAGGTCTTGAAGACTGAAGCTTTCTTT. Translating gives CASTLEVLKTEAFF.

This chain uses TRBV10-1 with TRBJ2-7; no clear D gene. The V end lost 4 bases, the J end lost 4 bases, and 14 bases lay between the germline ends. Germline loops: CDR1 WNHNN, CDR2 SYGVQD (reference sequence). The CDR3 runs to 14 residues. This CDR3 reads CASSAPATRYEQYF. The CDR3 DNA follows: TGCGCCAGCAGTGCCCCGGCGACACGATACGAGCAGTACTTC.

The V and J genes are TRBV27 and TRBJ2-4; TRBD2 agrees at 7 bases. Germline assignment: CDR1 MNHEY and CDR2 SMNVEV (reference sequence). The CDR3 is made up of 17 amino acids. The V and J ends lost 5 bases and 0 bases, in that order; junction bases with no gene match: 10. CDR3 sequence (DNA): TGTGCCAGCAGTCCCCACGGGACTACCTTAGCCAAAAACATTCAGTACTTC. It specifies CASSPHGTTLAKNIQYF.

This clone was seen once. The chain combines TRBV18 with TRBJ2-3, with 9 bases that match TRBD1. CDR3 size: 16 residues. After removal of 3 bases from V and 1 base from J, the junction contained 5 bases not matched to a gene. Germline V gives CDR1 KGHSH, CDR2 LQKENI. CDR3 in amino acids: CASSPLRQGGTDTQYF. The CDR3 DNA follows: TGTGCCAGCTCACCGTTACGACAGGGGGGCACAGATACGCAGTATTTT.

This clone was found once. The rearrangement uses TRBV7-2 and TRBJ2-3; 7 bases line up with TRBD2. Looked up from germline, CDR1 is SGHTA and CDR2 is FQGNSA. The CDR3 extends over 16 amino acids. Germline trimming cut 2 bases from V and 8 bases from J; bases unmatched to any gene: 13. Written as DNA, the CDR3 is TGTGCCAGCAGCTTATTATCCGGGGGGTTCGTTGGTACGCAGTATTTT. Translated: CASSLLSGGFVGTQYF.

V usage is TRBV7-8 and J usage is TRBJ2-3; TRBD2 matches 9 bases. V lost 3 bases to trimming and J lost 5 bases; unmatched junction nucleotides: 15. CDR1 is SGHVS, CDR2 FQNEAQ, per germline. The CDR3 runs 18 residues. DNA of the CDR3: TGTGCCAGCAGCTTCGTCGCGGGGGGGGACTATCGTGGAGATACGCAGTATTTT. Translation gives CASSFVAGGDYRGDTQYF.

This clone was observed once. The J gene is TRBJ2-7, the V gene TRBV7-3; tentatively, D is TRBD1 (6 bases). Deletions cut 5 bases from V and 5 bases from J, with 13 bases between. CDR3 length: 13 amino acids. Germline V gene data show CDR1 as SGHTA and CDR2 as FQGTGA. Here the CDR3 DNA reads TGTGCCAGCAGCCTAAACAGGGATAACGAGCAGTACTTC. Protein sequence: CASSLNRDNEQYF.